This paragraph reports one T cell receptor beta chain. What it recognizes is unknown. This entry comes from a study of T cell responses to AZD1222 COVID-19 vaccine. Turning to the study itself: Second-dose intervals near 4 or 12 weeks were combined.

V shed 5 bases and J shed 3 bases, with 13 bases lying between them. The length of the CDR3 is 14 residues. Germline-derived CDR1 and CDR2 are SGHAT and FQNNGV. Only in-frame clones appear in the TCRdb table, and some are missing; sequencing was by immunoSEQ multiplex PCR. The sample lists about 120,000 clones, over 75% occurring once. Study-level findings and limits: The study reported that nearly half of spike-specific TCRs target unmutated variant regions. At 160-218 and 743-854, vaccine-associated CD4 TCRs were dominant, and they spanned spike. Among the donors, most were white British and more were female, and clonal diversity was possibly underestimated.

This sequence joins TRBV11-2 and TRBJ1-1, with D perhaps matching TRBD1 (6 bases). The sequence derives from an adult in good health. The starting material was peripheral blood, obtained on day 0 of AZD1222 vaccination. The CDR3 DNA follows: TGTGCCAGCAGCCCAGGGGATAGGTACACTGAAGCTTTCTTT. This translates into CASSPGDRYTEAFF.